These T cell receptor beta chains were read from a single sample in a study of cytomegalovirus exposure and HLA in healthy donors. Sequenced by immunoSEQ multiplex PCR; TCRdb stores in-frame clones only, minus some. The sample has around 160,000 clones; around 80% are singletons. The sequenced material came from PBMCs. The receptors were gathered from a man between 40 and 49 years old in good health and CMV-seropositive. Both conserved end residues are part of each CDR3. Clone sizes are given selectively: once, few, many, or a class where the clone is expanded.

>TRBV4-1|NA|TRBJ1-1
CASSQEVRTANTEAFF
>TRBV19|NA|TRBJ2-2
CASSWDRANTGELFF
>TRBV29-1|NA|TRBJ2-7
CSVGGLTYEQYF
>TRBV15|few|TRBJ2-1
CATSRGRASGRVNNEQFF
>TRBV5-4|few|TRBJ2-5
CASSLAGWDREETQYF
>TRBV5-4|NA|TRBJ2-7
CASSLSGHSYEQYF
>TRBV7-9|NA|TRBJ2-1
CASSSLATAQQWEQFF
>TRBV7-2|NA|TRBJ2-2
CASSLGGNTGELFF
>TRBV29-1|NA|TRBJ1-1
CSVVHPNTEAFF
>TRBV19|once|TRBJ1-4
CASSITGTTNEKLFF
>TRBV4-1|NA|TRBJ2-3
CASSQLVLATGSTDTQYF
>TRBV5-1|NA|TRBJ1-4
CASSQQGLATNEKLFF
>TRBV5-1|NA|TRBJ2-3
CASSFFPRDRGGDTQYF
>TRBV7-7|few|TRBJ2-3
CASSYGTGAKDTQYF
>TRBV5-6|NA|TRBJ1-1
CASSLGADPGAFF
>TRBV2|NA|TRBJ1-5
CASSEGGGQPQHF
>TRBV28|NA|TRBJ2-7
CATGQGAHEQYF
>TRBV10-1|NA|TRBJ2-1
CASSENLAGNNEQFF
>TRBV7-9|NA|TRBJ1-1
CASSYQGTTEAFF
>TRBV5-1|few|TRBJ2-7
CASSPRGGGYEQYF
>TRBV28|NA|TRBJ1-5
CASSYRVFQPQHF
>TRBV27|NA|TRBJ1-2
CASSLVQPHRESDYGYTF
>TRBV10-3|NA|TRBJ2-2
CAISERGTGENTGELFF
>TRBV2|NA|TRBJ1-1
CASKEGFNTEAFF
>TRBV19|few|TRBJ1-2
CASSIKTVLGYTF
>TRBV5-4|NA|TRBJ2-7
CASSTGTQLYEQYF
>TRBV6-5|NA|TRBJ1-4
CASSYAGSNEKLFF
>TRBV29-1|NA|TRBJ1-2
CSVDTGAWDGYTF
>TRBV7-7|NA|TRBJ2-3
CASSLAAGGGDGTQYF
>TRBV6-1|NA|TRBJ2-7
CASRGNRAAAYEQYF
>TRBV29-1|NA|TRBJ2-3
CSVGLAGGTDTQYF
>TRBV2|NA|TRBJ2-3
CASSVEGRGDTQYF
>TRBV6-1|NA|TRBJ2-7
CASGPGENYEQYF
>TRBV19|NA|TRBJ2-3
CASSSRDSITLDTQYF
>TRBV18|NA|TRBJ2-3
CASSPNTDTQYF
>TRBV12-5|few|TRBJ1-4
CASGLSWGQEATNEKLFF
>TRBV5-6|NA|TRBJ1-2
CASSLGWGGTMYGYTF
>TRBV28|NA|TRBJ2-1
CASTDGEGQTWREQFF
>TRBV6-5|NA|TRBJ2-2
CASSYERELIPRELFF
>TRBV28|NA|TRBJ2-7
CASNGLAGVKYEQYF
>TRBV19|NA|TRBJ2-1
CASSIEAGRYNEQFF
>TRBV5-1|NA|TRBJ2-2
CASSEDMNTGELFF
>TRBV6-5|NA|TRBJ2-7
CATGTSGYEQYF
>TRBV19|NA|TRBJ2-2
CASSTGQGYYGELFF
>TRBV7-2|NA|TRBJ2-1
CASSLALQSRHDEQFF